Described below is a single T cell receptor beta chain sequence and its context. Trimming took 0 bases from V and 0 from J, leaving 9 bases between them. Germline-derived CDR1 and CDR2 are LNHDA and SQIVND (reference sequence). CDR3 size: 17 residues. This entry is derived from a study of cytomegalovirus exposure and HLA in healthy donors. In the PCR, 60 Vbeta and 13 Jbeta primers were used. Some clones are missing from TCRdb's copy, which holds only in-frame ones; the method was immunoSEQ multiplex PCR. The sample holds some 150,000 clones, over 55% seen once. Sequences were obtained from PBMCs. The TCR sequence derives from a man between 40 and 49 years old in good health and CMV-seronegative. The chain carries TRBV19 and TRBJ1-6; D is uncertain. CDR3: CASSIEATSSYNSPLHF. CDR3 nucleotides: TGTGCCAGTAGTATAGAGGCCACCAGCTCCTATAATTCACCCCTCCACTTT.